The source of this T cell receptor (beta chain) is a study of CD8 T cells in ankylosing spondylitis. This clonotype was counted at least ten times. Antigen unknown. Germline CDR1 reads DFQATT; CDR2 reads SNEGSKA (reference sequence). V lost 6 bases and J lost 5, with 22 bases in between. The CDR3 spans 15 residues. TCRdb reprocessed the 5' RACE reads with MiXCR, giving one entry per CDR3 protein. Among about 500,000 distinct CDR3 sequences, under 5.5% were seen once, and the ten largest hold 3.5%. Study conclusions and caveats: Characteristic of ankylosing spondylitis blood, it appeared, was a TCR beta motif comprising several highly homologous variants.

V usage is TRBV20-1 and J usage is TRBJ2-5; tentatively, D is TRBD2 (6 bases). Sequencing was done on a sample of blood, either unsorted or a sorted T cell fraction (not recorded which). This clonotype originated in a male donor with ankylosing spondylitis. CDR3 protein: CSAPGGLTTVETQYF. CDR3 DNA sequence: TGCAGTGCGCCTGGGGGACTGACGACGGTGGAGACCCAGTACTTC.